This T cell receptor beta chain was observed in a study of beta chain features in type 1 diabetes. Study-level results: Compared to healthy donors, patients appeared to have naive, central memory and Treg TCRB repertoires that were more alike. Patients with Type 1 diabetes showed moderately but significantly shorter TCRB CDR3s in all four CD4+ subsets.

Germline V gene data show CDR1 as MGHRA and CDR2 as YSYEKL. Trimming cost V 0 bases and J 7 bases, with 7 bases left between them. CDR3 length: 13 residues. This clone was detected only a few times. Antigen: not known. Using CD45RO/CCR7/CD25/CD127/CD95/CD27, CD4+ naive, central memory, regulatory and stem cell-like memory cells were sorted. Sorted populations all exceeded 95% purity. The entirety of the isolated RNA underwent reverse transcription, so expressed TCRB transcripts were sequenced. Generated by immunoSEQ multiplex PCR, the TCRdb table keeps only in-frame clones and is missing some. Here the sample spans 150,000 to 200,000 clones, about 10% being singletons.

Sequencing input: central memory CD4+ T cells from blood. The receptor comes from a woman under 40 with type 1 diabetes. The chain has TRBV4-1 and TRBJ1-5; the D is unclear. CDR3 DNA sequence: TGCGCCAGCAGCCAAGACGGGGAACAGCCCCAGCATTTT. It codes for CASSQDGEQPQHF.